These 26 T cell receptor beta chains were all obtained from the same sample, sequenced in a study of cytomegalovirus exposure and HLA in healthy donors. Clones were sequenced by immunoSEQ multiplex PCR, and TCRdb holds only the in-frame ones, with some missing. The sample holds some 180,000 clones, about nine tenths seen once. Sequenced input: PBMCs. These receptors were obtained from a man aged 30-40 years in good health and CMV-seropositive.

V gene TRBV6-1 combines with J gene TRBJ1-2; 7 nucleotides agree with TRBD1. In germline, CDR1 is MNHNS, CDR2 SASEGT. The J segment lost 6 bases and the V segment lost 7 bases, leaving 14 bases of the junction unmatched. The CDR3 consists of 15 residues. As DNA, the CDR3 is TGTGCCAGCAAGATAGGGACCATAACAGGGGATGGCTACACCTTC. Its protein product is CASKIGTITGDGYTF.

The sample holds one count of this clone. CDR3 sequence reads: CASSVGAGAFNYGYTF. CDR3 nucleotides: TGTGCCAGCAGCGTAGGGGCAGGGGCGTTTAACTATGGCTACACCTTC. The genes are TRBV9 and TRBJ1-2, with a weak D call TRBD1 (6 bases). Germline values: CDR1 SGDLS, CDR2 YYNGEE. The CDR3 spans 16 residues. V lost 0 bases, J lost 1 base, and 13 bases lay in between.

A single count supports this clone. CDR3 amino acids: CASSYSRVGSYEQYF. CDR3 in DNA: TGTGCCAGCAGTTACTCGAGGGTAGGGTCCTACGAGCAGTACTTC. The chain employs TRBV6-5 and TRBJ2-7, with D perhaps TRBD2 (5 bases). The CDR3 consists of 15 residues. Trimming took 0 bases from V and 1 from J, leaving 10 bases between them. The germline gives CDR1 MNHEY, CDR2 SVGAGI.

The rearrangement links TRBV5-6 to TRBJ1-6; TRBD1 agrees at 7 bases. CDR1 is SGHDT, CDR2 YYEEEE, per germline. The CDR3 is 13 amino acids. After removal of 3 bases from V and 9 bases from J, the junction contained 3 bases not matched to a gene. CDR3 bases: TGTGCCAGCAGCTCAACAGGGGTTTCACCCCTCCACTTT. Translated, it gives CASSSTGVSPLHF.

V and J are TRBV18 and TRBJ2-1; 9 bases fit TRBD1. The CDR3 is 16 residues long. Germline trimming cut 1 base from V and 15 bases from J; bases unmatched to any gene: 16. The germline CDR1 and CDR2 sequences are KGHSH and LQKENI. Here the CDR3 DNA reads TGTGCCAGCTCACCACAAGAACACTCTACCGGGACAGGGCCGTTCTTC. Translation: CASSPQEHSTGTGPFF.

This clone has only a few counts. This chain joins TRBV7-2 and TRBJ1-1; D ambiguous. CDR1 SGHTA and CDR2 FQGNSA come from the germline V gene. The CDR3 extends over 14 amino acids. Trimming shortened V by 1 base and J by 0 bases, and 6 bases separated the two germline ends. The CDR3 region has the DNA TGTGCCAGCAGCTTAGGGACGGTGAACACTGAAGCTTTCTTT. Protein sequence: CASSLGTVNTEAFF.

V is TRBV11-2 and J is TRBJ1-2; 9 bases agree with TRBD1. With 0 bases clipped from V and 7 bases from J, the junction kept 9 bases outside the gene matches. CDR3 size: 16 residues. Looked up from germline, CDR1 is SGHAT and CDR2 is FQNNGV. The CDR3 loop reads CASSLDLDRGGGGYTF. In DNA form, the CDR3 reads TGTGCCAGCAGCTTAGATCTTGACAGGGGGGGCGGTGGCTACACCTTC. Full variable domain (missing parts from reference TRBV11-2 and TRBJ1-2): EAGVAQSPRYKIIEKRQSVAFWCNPISGHATLYWYQQILGQGPKLLIQFQNNGVVDDSQLPKDRFSAERLKGVDSTLKIQPAKLEDSAVYLCASSLDLDRGGGGYTFGSGTRLTVV.

This clone was counted once. This sequence joins TRBV7-2 and TRBJ2-7; no clear D. V was shortened by 7 bases and J by 5 bases, with 9 bases between the two germline ends. The germline V gene encodes CDR1 SGHTA and CDR2 FQGNSA. CDR3 length: 11 amino acids. The CDR3 region has the DNA TGTGCCAGCACCGAGATGAACGAGCAGTACTTC. Translated: CASTEMNEQYF.

The chain joins TRBV7-2 to TRBJ1-2; 9 nucleotides line up with TRBD1. Trimming at V came to 1 base and at J to 4 bases, leaving 4 bases not matched to a gene. Germline V CDR1 and CDR2: SGHTA, FQGNSA. The CDR3 contains 15 residues. The CDR3 here is CASSLGTGVIYGYTF. CDR3 DNA: TGTGCCAGCAGCTTAGGGACAGGGGTTATCTATGGCTACACCTTC.

This clone turned up a few times. The CDR3 nucleotides read TGTGCCCTACTCGCCTTAGGCGGGGAGCTGTTTTTT. This translates into CALLALGGELFF. V is TRBV6-6 and J is TRBJ2-2; the D is unclear. Germline V lookup: CDR1 MNHNY, CDR2 SVGAGI (reference sequence). Trimming took 11 bases from V and 7 from J, leaving 14 bases between them. The CDR3 consists of 12 residues.

The V call is TRBV5-4, the J call TRBJ1-2; the D gene is possibly TRBD1 (6 bases). This CDR3 comprises 17 residues. Trimming cost V 0 bases and J 2 bases, with 17 bases left between them. Germline V gene sequence: CDR1 SGHNT, CDR2 YYREEE (reference sequence). CDR3 in amino acids: CASSLGQDWRGNYGYTF. Written as DNA, the CDR3 is TGTGCCAGCAGCTTGGGACAGGACTGGAGAGGGAACTATGGCTACACCTTC.

This clone was recorded only once. The chain is built from TRBV2 and TRBJ2-3; unclear D gene. The CDR3 totals 11 residues. V shed 6 bases and J shed 2 bases, with 3 bases lying between them. The germline V gene encodes CDR1 SNHLY and CDR2 FYNNEI. The DNA for the CDR3 is TGTGCCAGCAGCTACACAGATACGCAGTATTTT. Protein: CASSYTDTQYF.

The V and J genes are TRBV27 and TRBJ2-7; 10 bases agree with TRBD1. This CDR3 contains 17 residues. Germline assignment: CDR1 MNHEY and CDR2 SMNVEV (reference sequence). The ends lost 2 bases at V and 3 bases at J; junction bases unmatched: 10. The CDR3 loop reads CASSLTRRDRGDYEQYF. In nucleotides, the CDR3 is TGTGCCAGCAGTTTAACGCGGAGGGACAGGGGTGACTACGAGCAGTACTTC.

V is TRBV4-1 and J is TRBJ2-7, with D perhaps matching TRBD2 (5 bases). The CDR3 sequence is 16 residues long. V dropped 0 bases and J dropped 2 bases, with 14 bases sitting between them. The germline V gene has CDR1 MGHRA and CDR2 YSYEKL. The CDR3 nucleotides are TGCGCCAGCAGCCAAGAAGCCCACCACGGGGCCTACGAGCAGTACTTC. This sequence encodes CASSQEAHHGAYEQYF.

V usage is TRBV6-1 and J usage is TRBJ1-6; tentatively, D is TRBD1 (5 bases). Trimming removed 3 bases from V and 0 bases from J, with 9 bases in between. This CDR3 is 16 amino acids long. Germline CDR1 is MNHNS and CDR2 is SASEGT. Here the CDR3 DNA reads TGTGCCAGCAGTGACCGAGGGGACTCCTATAATTCACCCCTCCACTTT. This encodes CASSDRGDSYNSPLHF.

This chain connects TRBV5-1 to TRBJ2-5, with D unresolved. Trimming removed 0 bases from V and 5 bases from J, with 8 bases in between. Germline V gene lookup returns CDR1 SGHRS and CDR2 YFSETQ. The CDR3 runs to 13 residues. The CDR3 here is CASSLGSLETQYF. Here the CDR3 DNA reads TGCGCCAGCAGCTTGGGGAGTTTGGAGACCCAGTACTTC.

This clone was recorded only once. The chain uses TRBV11-2 and TRBJ2-2; 7 bases line up with TRBD1. Germline-derived CDR1 and CDR2 are SGHAT and FQNNGV. Trimming removed 3 bases from V and 4 bases from J; junction bases left unmatched: 5. The CDR3 length is 15 residues. The CDR3 protein is CASSLVPGGTGELFF. The CDR3 DNA reads TGTGCCAGCAGCTTGGTCCCAGGGGGCACCGGGGAGCTGTTTTTT.

This chain links TRBV9 with TRBJ2-1, with TRBD1 as a possible D gene (6 bases). V lost 0 bases to trimming and J lost 8 bases, with 12 bases between them. The CDR3 sequence is 14 residues long. Germline CDR1 reads SGDLS; CDR2 reads YYNGEE. For the CDR3, the DNA is TGTGCCAGCAGCGTAGGCAGGGGATTGGATGAGCAGTTCTTC. Translated: CASSVGRGLDEQFF.

The chain uses TRBV19 and TRBJ1-1, with a possible D match to TRBD1 (5 bases). The V gene's germline CDR1 is LNHDA and CDR2 SQIVND (reference sequence). V gave up 6 bases and J gave up 3 bases, with 17 bases separating them. The CDR3 runs to 15 residues. The CDR3 reads CASSSRGRADTEAFF. For the CDR3, the DNA is TGTGCCAGTAGCTCTCGAGGCAGGGCTGACACTGAAGCTTTCTTT. Based on the CDR3 plus reference TRBV19 and TRBJ1-1, the full variable domain is DGGITQSPKYLFRKEGQNVTLSCEQNLNHDAMYWYRQDPGQGLRLIYYSQIVNDFQKGDIAEGYSVSREKKESFPLTVTSAQKNPTAFYLCASSSRGRADTEAFFGQGTRLTVV.

A single count supports this clone. V is TRBV6-6 and J is TRBJ1-1; 9 bases are shared with TRBD1. The CDR3 covers 14 residues. Trimming at V came to 5 bases and at J to 5 bases, leaving 6 bases not matched to a gene. Germline values: CDR1 MNHNY, CDR2 SVGAGI (reference sequence). The CDR3 is CASSPGTGRTEAFF. DNA for the CDR3: TGTGCCAGCAGTCCCGGGACAGGGAGGACTGAAGCTTTCTTT.

The gene calls are TRBV28 and TRBJ2-7; possibly TRBD2 for D (6 bases). The length of the CDR3 is 16 residues. Looked up from germline, CDR1 is MDHEN and CDR2 is SYDVKM. The V and J ends lost 5 bases and 2 bases respectively, with 19 bases between them. The CDR3 sequence is CASSPGTVSYPYEQYF. The CDR3 nucleotides read TGTGCCAGCAGTCCAGGGACTGTGTCGTATCCCTACGAGCAGTACTTC.

The rearrangement joins TRBV7-6 to TRBJ1-2, with TRBD1 matching 8 bases. The V gene's germline CDR1 is SGHVS and CDR2 FNYEAQ. CDR3 length: 14 amino acids. The junction had 4 bases not matched to a gene; V was cut back by 3 bases and J by 4 bases. The CDR3 sequence: CASSFDRGTYGYTF. The CDR3 nucleotides read TGTGCCAGCAGCTTTGACAGGGGTACCTATGGCTACACCTTC.

The gene calls are TRBV6-5 and TRBJ2-7; 7 nucleotides line up with TRBD1. Germline V CDR1 and CDR2: MNHEY, SVGAGI. The CDR3 consists of 12 residues. Losses at the gene ends were 11 bases for V and 6 bases for J; bases not matched to a gene: 10. CDR3 in amino acids: CARQGVACEQYF. The CDR3 nucleotides read TGTGCCCGTCAGGGGGTGGCTTGCGAGCAGTACTTC.

The V and J genes are TRBV7-2 and TRBJ1-1, with unresolved D. V shed 5 bases and J shed 6 bases, with 22 bases lying between them. The CDR3 has 16 residues. Germline V gene sequence: CDR1 SGHTA, CDR2 FQGNSA. The CDR3 DNA reads as TGTGCCAGCAGCCCATCTCAGGCCTGGCCGAGACCTGAAGCTTTCTTT. Translating it yields CASSPSQAWPRPEAFF.

V usage is TRBV13 and J usage is TRBJ2-7, with 8 bases identical to TRBD1. Germline CDR1 and CDR2: PRHDT and FYEKMQ (reference sequence). The CDR3 is 14 residues long. Losses at the gene ends were 5 bases for V and 3 bases for J; bases not matched to a gene: 6. The CDR3 nucleotides are TGTGCCAGCAGCCCTCGGGACAGGTTCTACGAGCAGTACTTC. This gives the protein CASSPRDRFYEQYF.

The gene calls are TRBV4-1 and TRBJ2-3; D uncertain. The CDR3 runs 18 residues. Germline V gene lookup returns CDR1 MGHRA and CDR2 YSYEKL. V shed 1 base and J shed 5 bases, with 22 bases lying between them. Here the CDR3 reads CASSQGRRTTSFVDTQYF. Written as DNA, the CDR3 is TGCGCCAGCAGCCAAGGGAGAAGGACCACTTCGTTCGTAGATACGCAGTATTTT.